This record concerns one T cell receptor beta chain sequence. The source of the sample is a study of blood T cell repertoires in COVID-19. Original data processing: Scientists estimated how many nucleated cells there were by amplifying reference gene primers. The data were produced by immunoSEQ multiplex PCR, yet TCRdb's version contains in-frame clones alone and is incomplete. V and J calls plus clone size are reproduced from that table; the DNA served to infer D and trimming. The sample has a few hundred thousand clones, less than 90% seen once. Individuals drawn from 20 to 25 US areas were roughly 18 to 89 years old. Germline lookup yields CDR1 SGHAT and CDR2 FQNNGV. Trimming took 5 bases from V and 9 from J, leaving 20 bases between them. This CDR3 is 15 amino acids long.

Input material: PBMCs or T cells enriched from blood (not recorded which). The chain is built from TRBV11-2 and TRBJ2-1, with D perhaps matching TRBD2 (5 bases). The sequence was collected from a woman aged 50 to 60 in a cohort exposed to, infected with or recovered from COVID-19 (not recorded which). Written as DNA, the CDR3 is TGTGCCAGCAGCCAGGCAAGGGCGGGTATAGGTGAGCAGTTCTTC. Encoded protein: CASSQARAGIGEQFF. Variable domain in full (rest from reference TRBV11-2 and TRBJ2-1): EAGVAQSPRYKIIEKRQSVAFWCNPISGHATLYWYQQILGQGPKLLIQFQNNGVVDDSQLPKDRFSAERLKGVDSTLKIQPAKLEDSAVYLCASSQARAGIGEQFFGPGTRLTVL.